This T cell receptor beta chain was sequenced during a study of spatial heterogeneity in lung cancer. Study-wide context: Sequencing consistently turned up more beta-chain sequences than alpha-chain sequences.

By share, this clonotype counts as medium-sized (0.01 to 0.1%). The CDR3 spans 12 residues. Trimming removed 3 bases at V and 6 bases at J, with 5 bases between. Germline values: CDR1 SGHVS, CDR2 FNYEAQ. The time point denotes: sample taken at primary tumor resection. The input material, whole RNA from tumor, nontumor lung or frozen PBMC, was sequenced unsorted. TCRdb passed the 5' RACE reads through MiXCR, listing each CDR3 protein once. The data contain 10,000 to 15,000 distinct CDR3 sequences, about a sixth of them singletons. This clonotype originated in a male donor with early-stage non-small cell lung cancer. The input for sequencing was PBMCs, taken at surgery. The genes are TRBV7-6 and TRBJ2-2; D unclear. The CDR3 DNA is TGTGCCAGCAGCTTGTGGGCCGGGGAGCTGTTTTTT. Amino acid sequence: CASSLWAGELFF. The full variable domain, in which reference TRBV7-6 and TRBJ2-2 provide the parts outside the CDR3, is GAGVSQSPRYKVTKRGQDVALRCDPISGHVSLYWYRQALGQGPEFLTYFNYEAQQDKSGLPNDRFSAERPEGSISTLTIQRTEQRDSAMYRCASSLWAGELFFGEGSRLTVL.